This note documents a single T cell receptor (beta chain) sequence. The data are from a study of T cell responses to AZD1222 COVID-19 vaccine. Profiling relied on immunoSEQ multiplex PCR, and the TCRdb table lists in-frame clones only, not all of them. The table includes some 130,000 clones, about 90% detected once. The material was peripheral blood, obtained on day 0 of AZD1222 vaccination. This receptor was taken from an adult in good health.

The CDR3: CASSPLSGTGSNEQFF. DNA for the CDR3: TGTGCCAGCTCACCATTGTCCGGGACAGGGTCCAATGAGCAGTTCTTC. The chain couples TRBV18 to TRBJ2-1, with 9 bases matching TRBD1. The germline CDR1 and CDR2 sequences are KGHSH and LQKENI. Trimming took 2 bases from V and 6 from J; bases not matched to a gene: 8. There are 16 residues in the CDR3.